The clone carrying this TCR beta chain appeared a single time. Its antigen is currently unknown. Data came from immunoSEQ multiplex PCR; TCRdb stores just in-frame clones and leaves some out. The data show some 42,000 clones, approximately 80% seen once. This entry belongs to a study of T cell responses to AZD1222 COVID-19 vaccine. Study results and limitations: The repertoires were collected only after the peak T cell response. Females made up more of the donors, who were largely white British, and clonal diversity may have come out too low. The span of vaccine-associated CD4 TCRs extended across spike, with dominance at 160-218 and 743-854.

This CDR3 is 15 amino acids long. V lost 1 base to trimming and J lost 10 bases; unmatched junction nucleotides: 8. Germline V gives CDR1 SNHLY, CDR2 FYNNEI. J is TRBJ2-1 and V is TRBV2; 9 bases agree with TRBD2. The origin of this receptor is an adult who received the AZD1222 COVID-19 vaccine. The sample consisted of peripheral blood, taken 28 days after the second AZD1222 dose. The CDR3 loop reads CASSEGLAGTSEQFF. CDR3 DNA: TGTGCCAGCAGTGAAGGGCTAGCGGGGACTTCCGAGCAGTTCTTC.